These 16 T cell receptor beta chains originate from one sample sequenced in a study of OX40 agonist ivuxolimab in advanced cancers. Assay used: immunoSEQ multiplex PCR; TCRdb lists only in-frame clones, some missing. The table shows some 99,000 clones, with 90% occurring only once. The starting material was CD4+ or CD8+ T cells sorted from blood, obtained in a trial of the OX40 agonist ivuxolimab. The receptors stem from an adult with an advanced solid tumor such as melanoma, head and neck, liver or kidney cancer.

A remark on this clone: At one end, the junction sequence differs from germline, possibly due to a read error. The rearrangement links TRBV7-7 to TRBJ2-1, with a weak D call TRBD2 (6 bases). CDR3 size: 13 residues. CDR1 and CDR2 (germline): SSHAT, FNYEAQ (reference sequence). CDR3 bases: TGTGCTAGCAGCTTAGCGGTAGGTGGTGAGCAGTTCTTC. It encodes CASSLAVGGEQFF.

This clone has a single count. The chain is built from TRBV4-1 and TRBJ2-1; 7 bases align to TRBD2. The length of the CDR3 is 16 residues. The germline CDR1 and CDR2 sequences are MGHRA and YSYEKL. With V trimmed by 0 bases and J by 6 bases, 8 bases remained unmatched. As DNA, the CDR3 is TGCGCCAGCAGCCAAGAAGGGAGGCCGGGGGGCAATGAGCAGTTCTTC. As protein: CASSQEGRPGGNEQFF.

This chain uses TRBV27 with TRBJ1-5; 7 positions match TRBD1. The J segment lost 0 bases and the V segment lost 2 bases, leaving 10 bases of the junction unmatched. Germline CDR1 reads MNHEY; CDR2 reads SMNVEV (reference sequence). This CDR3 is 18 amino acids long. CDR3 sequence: CASSLTAPGGYSNQPQHF. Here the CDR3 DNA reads TGTGCCAGCAGTTTAACAGCCCCAGGGGGATATAGCAATCAGCCCCAGCATTTT.

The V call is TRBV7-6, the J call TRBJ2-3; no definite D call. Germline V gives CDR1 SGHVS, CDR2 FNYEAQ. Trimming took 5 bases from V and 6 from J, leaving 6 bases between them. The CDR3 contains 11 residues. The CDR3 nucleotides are TGTGCCAGCAGCGCCCAGGATACGCAGTATTTT. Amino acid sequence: CASSAQDTQYF.

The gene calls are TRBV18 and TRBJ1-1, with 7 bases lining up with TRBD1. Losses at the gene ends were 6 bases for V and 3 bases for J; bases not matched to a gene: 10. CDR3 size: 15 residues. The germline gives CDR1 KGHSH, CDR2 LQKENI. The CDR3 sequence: CASSPGGRGDTEAFF. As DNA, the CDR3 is TGTGCCAGCTCCCCAGGCGGCAGGGGGGACACTGAAGCTTTCTTT.

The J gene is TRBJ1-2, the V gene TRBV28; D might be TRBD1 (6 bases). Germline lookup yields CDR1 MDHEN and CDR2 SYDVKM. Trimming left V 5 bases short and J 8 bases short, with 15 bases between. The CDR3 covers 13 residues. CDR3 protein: CASSLQGFGGYTF. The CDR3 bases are TGTGCCAGCAGTCTCCAGGGGTTCGGGGGCTACACCTTC.

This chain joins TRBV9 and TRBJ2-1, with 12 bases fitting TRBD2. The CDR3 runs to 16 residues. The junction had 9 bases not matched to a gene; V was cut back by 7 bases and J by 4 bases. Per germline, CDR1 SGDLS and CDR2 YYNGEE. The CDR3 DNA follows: TGTGCCAGCGCTAGCGGGAGGGAACGGGGGTACAATGAGCAGTTCTTC. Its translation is CASASGRERGYNEQFF.

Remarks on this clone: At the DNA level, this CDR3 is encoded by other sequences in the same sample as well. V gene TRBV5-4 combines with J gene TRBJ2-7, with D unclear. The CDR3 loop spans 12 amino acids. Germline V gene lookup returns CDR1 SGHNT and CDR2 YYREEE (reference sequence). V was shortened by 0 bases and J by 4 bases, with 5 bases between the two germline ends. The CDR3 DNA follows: TGTGCCAGCAGCTTGGAAGGTTACGAGCAGTACTTC. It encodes CASSLEGYEQYF.

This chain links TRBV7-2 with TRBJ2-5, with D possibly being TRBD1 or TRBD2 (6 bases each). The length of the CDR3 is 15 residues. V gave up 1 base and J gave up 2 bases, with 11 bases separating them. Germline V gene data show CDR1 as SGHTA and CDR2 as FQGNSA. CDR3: CASSLGRGFQETQYF. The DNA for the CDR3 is TGTGCCAGCAGCTTAGGGAGGGGGTTTCAAGAGACCCAGTACTTC.

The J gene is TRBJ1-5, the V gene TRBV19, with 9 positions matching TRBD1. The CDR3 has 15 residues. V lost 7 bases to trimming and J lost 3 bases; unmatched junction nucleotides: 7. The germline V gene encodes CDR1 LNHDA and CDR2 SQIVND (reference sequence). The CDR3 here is CASTLDRGHNQPQHF. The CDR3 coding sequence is TGTGCCAGTACCTTGGACAGGGGTCACAATCAGCCCCAGCATTTT.

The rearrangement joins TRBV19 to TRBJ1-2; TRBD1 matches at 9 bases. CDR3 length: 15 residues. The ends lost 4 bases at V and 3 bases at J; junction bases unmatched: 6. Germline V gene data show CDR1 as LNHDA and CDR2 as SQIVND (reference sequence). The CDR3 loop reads CASSRGTGSDYGYTF. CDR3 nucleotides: TGTGCCAGTAGTAGAGGGACAGGGTCAGACTATGGCTACACCTTC.

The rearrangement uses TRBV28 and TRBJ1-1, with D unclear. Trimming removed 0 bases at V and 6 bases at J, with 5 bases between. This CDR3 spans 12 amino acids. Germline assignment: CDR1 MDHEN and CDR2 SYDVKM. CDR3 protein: CASSLWRAEAFF. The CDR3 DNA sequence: TGTGCCAGCAGTTTATGGCGCGCTGAAGCTTTCTTT.

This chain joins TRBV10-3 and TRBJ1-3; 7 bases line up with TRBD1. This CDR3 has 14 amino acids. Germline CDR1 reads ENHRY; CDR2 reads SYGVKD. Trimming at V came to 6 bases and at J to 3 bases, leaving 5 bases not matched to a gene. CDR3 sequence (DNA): TGTGCCATCAGATCAACAGGGGATGGAAACACCATATATTTT. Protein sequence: CAIRSTGDGNTIYF.

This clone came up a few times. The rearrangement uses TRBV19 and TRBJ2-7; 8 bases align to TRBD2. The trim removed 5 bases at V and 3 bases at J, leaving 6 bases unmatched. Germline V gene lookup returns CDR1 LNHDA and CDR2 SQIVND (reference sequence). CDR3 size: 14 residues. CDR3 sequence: CASSFRTSNYEQYF. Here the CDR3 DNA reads TGTGCCAGTAGTTTCCGGACTAGCAACTACGAGCAGTACTTC.

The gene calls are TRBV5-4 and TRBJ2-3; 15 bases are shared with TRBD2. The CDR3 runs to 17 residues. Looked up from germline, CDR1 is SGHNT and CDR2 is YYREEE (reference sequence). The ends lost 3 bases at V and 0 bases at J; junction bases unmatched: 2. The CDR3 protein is CASSWTSGRASTDTQYF. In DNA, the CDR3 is TGTGCCAGCAGCTGGACTAGCGGGAGGGCTAGCACAGATACGCAGTATTTT.

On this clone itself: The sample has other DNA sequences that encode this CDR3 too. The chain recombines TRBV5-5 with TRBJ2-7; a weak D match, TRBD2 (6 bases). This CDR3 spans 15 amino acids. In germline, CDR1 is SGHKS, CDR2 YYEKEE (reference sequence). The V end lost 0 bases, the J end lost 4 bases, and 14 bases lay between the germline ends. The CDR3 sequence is CASSLGLAEGYEQYF. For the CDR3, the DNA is TGTGCCAGCAGCTTGGGTTTAGCGGAAGGTTACGAGCAGTACTTC.